Listed here are 24 T cell receptor beta chains from one sample, sequenced in a study of patients and donors after allogeneic stem cell transplantation. TCRdb fed the RT-PCR reads into MiXCR, producing one record per CDR3 protein. The repertoire has some 960,000 distinct CDR3 sequences, around 17% of them found once; the top ten carry 5% to 6.5%. Sequences were obtained from blood, either unsorted or a sorted T cell fraction (not recorded which). The origin of the receptors is a human donor who was either an allogeneic HSCT recipient or a stem cell or donor lymphocyte infusion donor (not recorded which). It is not recorded whose cells these are; they may come from a transplant donor.

This clonotype was counted only a few times. V and J are TRBV29-1 and TRBJ1-3, with D possibly being TRBD1 (6 bases). There are 14 residues in the CDR3. Germline values: CDR1 SQVTM, CDR2 ANQGSEA. Trimming removed 6 bases from V and 4 bases from J, with 16 bases in between. CDR3 nucleotide sequence: TGCAGCGTAGATACAGGGACTGGCGGAAACACCATATATTTT. It codes for CSVDTGTGGNTIYF.

The chain is built from TRBV12-3 or TRBV12-4 and TRBJ1-2; 11 nucleotides agree with TRBD1. V lost 2 bases and J lost 0; bases outside the gene matches: 2. The CDR3 consists of 16 residues. The CDR3 reads CASSLRTGGTNYGYTF. In nucleotides, the CDR3 is TGTGCCAGCAGTTTACGGACAGGGGGCACTAACTATGGCTACACCTTC.

The rearrangement links TRBV12-3 or TRBV12-4 to TRBJ1-1, with D unresolved. The CDR3 is 12 residues long. V was clipped by 7 bases and J by 1 base, with 7 bases between them. As DNA, the CDR3 is TGTGCCAGCATACGAGGGAACACTGAAGCTTTCTTT. Translating gives CASIRGNTEAFF.

A few counts support this clonotype. This sequence joins TRBV20-1 and TRBJ1-2, with 7 bases matching TRBD1. This CDR3 comprises 13 residues. Looked up from germline, CDR1 is DFQATT and CDR2 is SNEGSKA (reference sequence). V lost 6 bases to trimming and J lost 5 bases; unmatched junction nucleotides: 9. CDR3 sequence reads: CSALTDRSYGYTF. For the CDR3, the DNA is TGCAGTGCCCTAACGGACAGGTCGTATGGCTACACCTTC.

The V and J genes are TRBV5-1 and TRBJ1-6; D gene uncertain. The CDR3 consists of 17 residues. V lost 2 bases and J 0 bases, leaving 12 bases between the germline ends. The germline gives CDR1 SGHRS, CDR2 YFSETQ. CDR3 amino acids: CASSFAPSSSYNSPLHF. In DNA, the CDR3 is TGCGCCAGCAGCTTCGCACCTTCGAGCTCCTATAATTCACCCCTCCACTTT.

The table lists this clonotype with a few counts. The gene calls are TRBV13 and TRBJ1-2; TRBD1 aligns across 11 bases. Germline lookup yields CDR1 PRHDT and CDR2 FYEKMQ (reference sequence). The CDR3 covers 16 residues. The ends lost 4 bases at V and 7 bases at J; junction bases unmatched: 11. The CDR3 loop is CASSSGPGQGVAGYTF. In DNA form, the CDR3 reads TGTGCCAGCAGCTCGGGACCGGGACAGGGGGTGGCTGGCTACACCTTC. Based on the CDR3 plus reference TRBV13 and TRBJ1-2, the full variable domain is AAGVIQSPRHLIKEKRETATLKCYPIPRHDTVYWYQQGPGQDPQFLISFYEKMQSDKGSIPDRFSAQQFSDYHSELNMSSLELGDSALYFCASSSGPGQGVAGYTFGSGTRLTVV.

This clonotype has more than one count but fewer than ten. The CDR3 here is CASSLEGTGDNSPLHF. The CDR3 region has the DNA TGCGCCAGCAGCTTGGAGGGGACAGGGGACAATTCACCCCTCCACTTT. The chain links TRBV5-1 to TRBJ1-6; TRBD1 agrees at 10 bases. The germline gives CDR1 SGHRS, CDR2 YFSETQ. The CDR3 loop spans 16 amino acids. After removal of 0 bases from V and 7 bases from J, the junction contained 4 bases not matched to a gene.

The table lists this clonotype with many counts. CDR3 region: CSAGGAQSEKLFF. CDR3 coding DNA: TGCAGCGCTGGGGGGGCGCAGAGTGAAAAACTGTTTTTT. The gene calls are TRBV29-1 and TRBJ1-4, with a weak D call TRBD1 (6 bases). In germline, CDR1 is SQVTM, CDR2 ANQGSEA. With 7 bases removed from V and 7 bases from J, the gap between germline ends came to 16 bases. This CDR3 contains 13 residues.

V gene TRBV27 combines with J gene TRBJ2-7; 9 positions agree with TRBD2. Unmatched junction bases numbered 10, after V lost 6 bases and J lost 4 bases. The CDR3 extends over 15 amino acids. The V gene's germline CDR1 is MNHEY and CDR2 SMNVEV (reference sequence). The CDR3 is CASSTPGLAGYEQYF. In DNA form, the CDR3 reads TGTGCCAGCAGCACACCGGGACTAGCAGGTTACGAGCAGTACTTC.

The chain is built from TRBV5-4 and TRBJ1-1; TRBD1 aligns across 7 bases. V lost 0 bases and J lost 2; bases outside the gene matches: 16. The CDR3 has 19 residues. The V gene's germline CDR1 is SGHNT and CDR2 YYREEE (reference sequence). CDR3 in amino acids: CASSLGVGRGIAHNTEAFF. DNA for the CDR3: TGTGCCAGCAGCTTGGGTGTTGGCAGGGGGATAGCGCATAACACTGAAGCTTTCTTT. The full variable domain, completed using reference TRBV5-4 and TRBJ1-1, is ETGVTQSPTHLIKTRGQQVTLRCSSQSGHNTVSWYQQALGQGPQFIFQYYREEENGRGNFPPRFSGLQFPNYSSELNVNALELDDSALYLCASSLGVGRGIAHNTEAFFGQGTRLTVV.

This clonotype has only a few counts. This chain joins TRBV20-1 and TRBJ2-7; a weak D match, TRBD1 (6 bases). The CDR3 covers 13 residues. Germline V lookup: CDR1 DFQATT, CDR2 SNEGSKA (reference sequence). Trimming stripped 3 bases from V and 4 bases from J, with 13 bases between. DNA for the CDR3: TGCAGTGCTAGTGAAGACAGGCTTTACGAGCAGTACTTC. Its protein product is CSASEDRLYEQYF.

V usage is TRBV20-1 and J usage is TRBJ2-5, with 9 nucleotides matching TRBD2. The CDR3 covers 13 residues. Germline V gene sequence: CDR1 DFQATT, CDR2 SNEGSKA (reference sequence). V trimming: 3 bases; J trimming: 4 bases; junction bases outside the gene matches: 3. The CDR3 sequence: CSARREGRETQYF. The CDR3 coding sequence is TGCAGTGCTAGGCGGGAGGGCCGAGAGACCCAGTACTTC.

This chain connects TRBV11-2 to TRBJ2-2; 10 nucleotides line up with TRBD2. With 4 bases clipped from V and 0 bases from J, the junction kept 8 bases outside the gene matches. CDR1 and CDR2 (germline): SGHAT, FQNNGV. This CDR3 spans 18 amino acids. The CDR3: CASSSKPLAGANTGELFF. Written as DNA, the CDR3 is TGTGCCAGCAGCTCCAAACCGCTAGCGGGAGCGAACACCGGGGAGCTGTTTTTT.

There are many counts of this clonotype. The rearrangement joins TRBV12-3 or TRBV12-4 to TRBJ2-2; TRBD1 might be the D (5 bases). This CDR3 is built from 14 residues. V lost 1 base to trimming and J lost 7 bases, with 10 bases between them. CDR3 amino acids: CASSLVGADGELFF. CDR3 nucleotide sequence: TGTGCCAGCAGTTTAGTAGGGGCCGACGGGGAGCTGTTTTTT.

This clonotype was observed a handful of times. The chain links TRBV12-3 or TRBV12-4 to TRBJ1-2; D remains unclear. Trimming shortened V by 2 bases and J by 3 bases, and 10 bases separated the two germline ends. This CDR3 spans 14 amino acids. As DNA, the CDR3 is TGTGCCAGCAGTTTAAGGAAAGGCTACTATGGCTACACCTTC. It encodes CASSLRKGYYGYTF.

This clonotype was picked up many times. The chain joins TRBV10-3 to TRBJ1-2; no clear D gene. Germline CDR1 ENHRY, CDR2 SYGVKD. This CDR3 has 13 residues. V was clipped by 4 bases and J by 4 bases, with 10 bases between them. The CDR3 loop reads CAISAGESYGYTF. The CDR3 bases are TGTGCCATCAGTGCCGGGGAATCCTATGGCTACACCTTC.

This clonotype was seen more than once but under ten times. A much more abundant neighbour one base away suggests this may be a read error. The V gene is TRBV5-1, the J gene TRBJ2-3, with TRBD1 matching over 8 bases. The CDR3 length is 14 residues. CDR1 is SGHRS, CDR2 YFSETQ, per germline. The J segment lost 4 bases and the V segment lost 4 bases, leaving 5 bases of the junction unmatched. The CDR3 loop is CASSRDRFSDTQYF. The CDR3 DNA follows: TGCGCCAGCAGCAGGGACAGGTTTTCAGATACGCAGTATTTT.

This clonotype was seen only a few times. The chain has TRBV20-1 and TRBJ2-3; 7 bases line up with TRBD2. This CDR3 has 15 residues. Unmatched junction bases numbered 13, after V lost 4 bases and J lost 6 bases. Germline-derived CDR1 and CDR2 are DFQATT and SNEGSKA (reference sequence). The CDR3 nucleotides read TGCAGTGCTACGTCGTCGAGCGGGAAGGTGGATACGCAGTATTTT. Encoded protein: CSATSSSGKVDTQYF.

The chain links TRBV5-1 to TRBJ2-3; D remains unclear. The CDR3 is made up of 14 amino acids. CDR1 SGHRS and CDR2 YFSETQ come from the germline V gene. The V end lost 3 bases, the J end lost 3 bases, and 11 bases lay between the germline ends. The DNA of the CDR3 is TGCGCCAGCAGCTCACTACGGATGACAGATACGCAGTATTTT. Amino acids: CASSSLRMTDTQYF. Full variable domain (missing parts from reference TRBV5-1 and TRBJ2-3): KAGVTQTPRYLIKTRGQQVTLSCSPISGHRSVSWYQQTPGQGLQFLFEYFSETQRNKGNFPGRFSGRQFSNSRSEMNVSTLELGDSALYLCASSSLRMTDTQYFGPGTRLTVL.

V usage is TRBV7-2 and J usage is TRBJ2-3; weak D call: TRBD1 (7 bases). CDR1 SGHTA and CDR2 FQGNSA come from the germline V gene. This CDR3 is built from 15 residues. Trimming shortened V by 2 bases and J by 1 base, and 10 bases separated the two germline ends. CDR3 nucleotides: TGTGCCAGCAGCTTAACAGGGGAGGGCACAGATACGCAGTATTTT. Translated: CASSLTGEGTDTQYF.

The chain links TRBV7-9 to TRBJ1-6; D gene uncertain. Trimming shortened V by 4 bases and J by 6 bases, and 13 bases separated the two germline ends. This CDR3 has 15 residues. Germline values: CDR1 SEHNR, CDR2 FQNEAQ (reference sequence). The CDR3 bases are TGTGCCAGCAGCTCCCTAAAGGGCCCTAATTCACCCCTCCACTTT. The encoded protein is CASSSLKGPNSPLHF.

The V gene is TRBV7-2, the J gene TRBJ1-1; 8 nucleotides agree with TRBD1. CDR1 and CDR2 (germline): SGHTA, FQGNSA. V trimming: 4 bases; J trimming: 5 bases; junction bases outside the gene matches: 9. The CDR3 covers 15 residues. CDR3 loop: CASSYSGQGGTEAFF. CDR3 nucleotide sequence: TGTGCCAGCAGCTACTCCGGACAGGGAGGGACTGAAGCTTTCTTT.

This clonotype was counted ten times or more. This rearrangement joins TRBV29-1 to TRBJ2-7, with D tentatively TRBD1 (5 bases). Trimming shortened V by 4 bases and J by 6 bases, and 13 bases separated the two germline ends. CDR1 is SQVTM, CDR2 ANQGSEA, per germline. The CDR3 covers 12 residues. CDR3 in amino acids: CSVGGQKPEQYF. In nucleotides, the CDR3 is TGCAGCGTTGGAGGACAAAAACCCGAGCAGTACTTC.

This clonotype was detected only a few times. J is TRBJ1-5 and V is TRBV6-2 or TRBV6-3, with D unclear. This CDR3 is 16 amino acids long. Trimming left V 3 bases short and J 4 bases short, with 16 bases between. CDR1 and CDR2 from the germline V gene are MNHEY and SVGEGT. CDR3 DNA sequence: TGTGCCAGCAGTTATTGGTTTGACTTACCAAATCAGCCCCAGCATTTT. It is translated as CASSYWFDLPNQPQHF.